This paragraph reports one T cell receptor (beta chain). Its recognized antigen is unknown. Base qualities were left out, and no much larger clone turns up one base away. The sample is drawn from a study of patients and donors after allogeneic stem cell transplantation (dated by TCRdb to the early 2020s). Per the germline V gene (reference sequence), LNHDA is the CDR1 and SQIVND is the CDR2. The germline ends are 14 bases apart after V is trimmed by 9 bases and J by 14 bases. Including the terminal cysteine and phenylalanine, the CDR3 comprises 11 residues. This entry keeps only the CDR3 DNA: 33 bases, framed from base 1. The library was produced with RT-PCR. Sequenced using a NextSeq 550. TCRdb trimmed the raw reads at Q25, called clones with MiXCR and kept productive beta chains. Merged by CDR3 protein, the rows form single entries marked with the most common genes and DNA. The sample profile shows about 160,000 distinct CDR3 sequences; about 36% of them were found once. The ten largest clones capture roughly 52% of the sample.

This TCR was sampled from a human donor who was either an allogeneic HSCT recipient or a stem cell or donor lymphocyte infusion donor (not recorded which). It is not recorded whose cells these are; they may come from a transplant donor. The rearranged segments are TRBV19 and TRBJ1-6; the D segment cannot be called with confidence. Sequenced material: blood, either unsorted or a sorted T cell fraction (not recorded which). The base sequence is TGTGCCAGGCACGGTTTTGAGACCCTCCACTTT. Translated, this gives CARHGFETLHF.